This T cell receptor beta chain was sequenced for a study of blood T cell repertoires in COVID-19. Study information: Sites in the United States, Italy and Spain provided acute and convalescent COVID-19 samples. PBMCs, B-cell-depleted T cells, or T cells were the source of the cDNA or gDNA that made up the material.

Germline V gene sequence: CDR1 MDHEN, CDR2 SYDVKM. CDR3 length: 13 residues. Trimming shortened V by 7 bases and J by 8 bases, and 14 bases separated the two germline ends. Methods used by the authors: Researchers report that nucleated cell counts were estimated from reference gene primer amplification. Generated by immunoSEQ multiplex PCR, the TCRdb table keeps only in-frame clones and is missing some. For V, J and clone size, that table is used; D and trimming come from the DNA. The table lists about 280,000 clones, approximately 85% of them singletons. The sequencing input was peripheral blood. The chain recombines TRBV28 with TRBJ2-2; D unresolved. The sequence was collected from a man aged 50 or older with active or convalescent COVID-19. The CDR3 here is CASKALILGELFF. The CDR3, as DNA: TGTGCCAGCAAAGCTCTGATTTTGGGGGAGCTGTTTTTT. Based on the CDR3 plus reference TRBV28 and TRBJ2-2, the full variable domain is DVKVTQSSRYLVKRTGEKVFLECVQDMDHENMFWYRQDPGLGLRLIYFSYDVKMKEKGDIPEGYSVSREKKERFSLILESASTNQTSMYLCASKALILGELFFGEGSRLTVL.